The rows below give T cell receptor beta chains drawn from one sample of a study. TCRdb recomputed calls from the RT-PCR reads with MiXCR, one row per CDR3 protein. Found here are around 700,000 distinct CDR3 sequences, approximately 14% of them singletons; the top ten hold 3.6%. Sequenced: memory CD4+ T cells from blood. The origin of the receptors is a female donor in good health, serving as a healthy control. Both conserved end residues are part of each CDR3. The D gene is left open where the match is weak. Rows give clone size only sometimes, using once, few, many, or a class for an expanded clone.

>TRBJ2-1|many|TRBD1|TRBV6-1
CASSTLDRTSSYNEQFF
TGTGCCAGCAGTACCCTGGACAGGACCAGCTCCTACAATGAGCAGTTCTTC
>TRBJ2-1|.|TRBD2|TRBV5-1
CASSHLAGADEQFF
TGCGCCAGCAGCCACTTAGCGGGAGCGGATGAGCAGTTCTTC
>TRBJ2-5|few|.|TRBV9
CASSVEGTQETQYF
TGTGCCAGCAGCGTAGAGGGGACCCAAGAGACCCAGTACTTC
>TRBJ2-1|many|TRBD1|TRBV20-1
CSARGVGTGSYNEQFF
TGCAGTGCTAGAGGCGTGGGGACAGGGAGTTACAATGAGCAGTTCTTC
>TRBJ2-1|few|.|TRBV4-2
CASSQGRVNEQFF
TGTGCCAGCAGCCAAGGGAGGGTCAATGAGCAGTTCTTC
>TRBJ2-1|many|.|TRBV20-1
CSAGNEGVSYNEQFF
TGCAGTGCCGGGAATGAGGGGGTCTCCTACAATGAGCAGTTCTTC
>TRBJ1-1|.|TRBD1|TRBV5-6
CASSPRGLQAFF
TGTGCCAGCAGCCCGAGGGGGCTCCAAGCTTTCTTT
>TRBJ2-1|few|TRBD2|TRBV12-3/TRBV12-4
CASSGSGLALRGQFF
TGTGCCAGCAGTGGATCGGGACTAGCTCTTCGAGGGCAGTTCTTC
>TRBJ2-4|many|.|TRBV5-1
CASKGGTVGENIQYF
TGCGCCAGCAAGGGAGGGACAGTGGGCGAAAACATTCAGTACTTC
>TRBJ1-4|.|.|TRBV27
CASSAYGAQLFF
TGTGCCAGCAGCGCTTATGGCGCACAACTGTTTTTT
>TRBJ2-1|.|.|TRBV12-3/TRBV12-4
CASSPGSLRGNEQFF
TGTGCCAGCAGTCCCGGGAGTCTAAGGGGCAATGAGCAGTTCTTC
>TRBJ2-5|many|TRBD1|TRBV6-5
CASRAQGAQETQYF
TGTGCCAGCAGAGCACAGGGGGCGCAAGAGACCCAGTACTTC
>TRBJ2-1|many|.|TRBV4-2
CASSQATRNNEQFF
TGTGCCAGCAGCCAAGCGACCAGAAACAATGAGCAGTTCTTC
>TRBJ2-5|.|TRBD1|TRBV5-4
CASSLSGQGFGETQYF
TGTGCCAGCAGCTTGTCGGGACAGGGGTTTGGAGAGACCCAGTACTTC
>TRBJ1-1|many|.|TRBV5-1
CASSLEGRVNTEAFF
TGCGCCAGCAGCTTGGAGGGTCGGGTGAACACTGAAGCTTTCTTT
>TRBJ2-5|.|.|TRBV12-5
CASGSSRQGGETQYF
TGTGCTAGTGGATCCTCAAGACAGGGAGGAGAGACCCAGTACTTC
>TRBJ2-3|few|TRBD1|TRBV20-1
CSARSGTGGLDTQYF
TGCAGTGCCAGATCCGGGACAGGGGGTTTAGATACGCAGTATTTT
>TRBJ1-1|many|.|TRBV7-8
CASSLGRFIRVNTEAFF
TGTGCCAGCAGCTTGGGGAGGTTCATTCGGGTGAACACTGAAGCTTTCTTT
>TRBJ1-1|many|TRBD1|TRBV29-1
CSVTGGGRGTEAFF
TGCAGCGTGACAGGGGGCGGACGTGGGACTGAAGCTTTCTTT
>TRBJ2-1|many|.|TRBV5-1
CASSTPLTGTDYNEQFF
TGCGCCAGCAGCACCCCATTGACAGGTACCGATTACAATGAGCAGTTCTTC
>TRBJ2-7|.|TRBD2|TRBV30
CAWSVREGSYEQYF
TGTGCCTGGAGTGTACGGGAGGGTTCCTACGAGCAGTACTTC
>TRBJ1-6|many|.|TRBV12-3/TRBV12-4
CASREDSSYNSPLHF
TGTGCCAGCAGGGAGGACAGCTCCTATAATTCACCCCTCCACTTT
>TRBJ2-7|many|.|TRBV5-1
CASSLDGGGSYEQYF
TGTGCCAGCAGTTTAGATGGGGGCGGATCCTACGAGCAGTACTTC
>TRBJ2-2|many|.|TRBV7-2
CASSLWADTGELFF
TGTGCCAGCAGCTTATGGGCGGACACCGGGGAGCTGTTTTTT
>TRBJ2-3|few|TRBD2|TRBV7-2
CASSSYSGGGTDTQYF
TGTGCCAGCAGTAGTTACAGTGGGGGGGGCACAGATACGCAGTATTTT
>TRBJ2-5|.|.|TRBV27
CASSFYNQQETQYF
TGTGCCAGCAGTTTTTACAACCAGCAAGAGACCCAGTACTTC
>TRBJ2-5|few|.|TRBV29-1
CSVDSGETQYF
TGCAGCGTTGATAGCGGCGAGACCCAGTACTTC
>TRBJ1-1|many|TRBD1|TRBV7-2
CASSRQGANTEAFF
TGTGCCAGCAGCCGACAGGGGGCGAACACTGAAGCTTTCTTT
>TRBJ1-2|many|.|TRBV29-1
CSVEDGIGGVGYTF
TGCAGCGTTGAAGATGGCATCGGGGGTGTCGGCTACACCTTC
>TRBJ1-3|many|.|TRBV29-1
CSVTQTGNTIYF
TGCAGCGTTACGCAGACGGGAAACACCATATATTTT
>TRBJ2-3|.|.|TRBV6-2/TRBV6-3
CASSYSPAPTQYF
TGTGCCAGCAGTTACTCACCAGCGCCGACGCAGTATTTT
>TRBJ2-7|few|.|TRBV20-1
CSASPLSVRPYEQYF
TGCAGTGCTTCCCCTCTCTCCGTCCGCCCCTACGAGCAGTACTTC
>TRBJ2-3|few|.|TRBV9
CASSVALRGGGADTQYF
TGTGCCAGCAGCGTAGCCCTCAGGGGAGGTGGCGCAGATACGCAGTATTTT
>TRBJ2-7|.|.|TRBV7-8
CASSFIEGYEQYF
TGTGCCAGCAGCTTCATAGAGGGGTACGAGCAGTACTTC
>TRBJ1-2|few|.|TRBV20-1
CSAHDRDYGYTF
TGCAGTGCCCACGACAGAGACTATGGCTACACCTTC
>TRBJ2-3|few|TRBD1|TRBV6-2/TRBV6-3
CASSPGQGLADTQYF
TGTGCCAGCAGTCCGGGACAGGGTCTCGCAGATACGCAGTATTTT
>TRBJ1-2|many|.|TRBV4-3
CASSPSPDSLGYTF
TGCGCCAGCAGCCCTAGCCCGGACAGTCTAGGCTACACCTTC
>TRBJ2-7|few|.|TRBV6-5
CASSIRDSPYYEQYF
TGTGCCAGCAGCATCCGGGACTCCCCTTACTACGAGCAGTACTTC
>TRBJ1-6|many|.|TRBV5-1
CASSLDNSPLHF
TGCGCCAGCAGCTTGGATAATTCACCCCTCCACTTT
>TRBJ2-7|many|TRBD2|TRBV7-2
CASSALAAPYEQYF
TGTGCCAGCAGCGCCCTAGCGGCACCCTACGAGCAGTACTTC
>TRBJ1-1|.|.|TRBV9
CASSVMRDGYTEAFF
TGTGCCAGCAGCGTGATGCGAGACGGCTACACTGAAGCTTTCTTT
>TRBJ2-1|.|.|TRBV9
CASSGGPNSYNEQFF
TGTGCCAGCAGCGGGGGACCGAATTCCTACAATGAGCAGTTCTTC
>TRBJ2-1|few|.|TRBV5-4
CASSLAVGREQFF
TGTGCCAGCAGCTTGGCGGTCGGTCGTGAGCAGTTCTTC
>TRBJ2-4|many|.|TRBV5-1
CASSLVGSGLNQYF
TGCGCCAGCAGCTTGGTTGGCTCGGGGTTGAATCAGTACTTC
>TRBJ1-2|many|.|TRBV4-3
CASSQDPQGNYGYTF
TGCGCCAGCAGCCAAGATCCACAGGGAAACTATGGCTACACCTTC
>TRBJ2-3|few|TRBD2|TRBV20-1
CSVEREGGVNTQYF
TGCAGTGTTGAGCGGGAGGGGGGCGTGAATACGCAGTATTTT
>TRBJ2-5|many|.|TRBV6-2/TRBV6-3
CASSLGLARTRETQYF
TGTGCCAGCAGTTTGGGTTTAGCCCGGACTCGTGAGACCCAGTACTTC
>TRBJ2-7|.|TRBD1|TRBV5-6
CASSSFTRQGTHYEQYF
TGTGCCAGCAGCTCGTTTACTAGACAGGGGACCCACTACGAGCAGTACTTC
>TRBJ2-6|few|TRBD1|TRBV7-2
CASSPDRGSSGANVLTF
TGTGCCAGCAGCCCAGACAGGGGCTCCTCTGGGGCCAACGTCCTGACTTTC
>TRBJ2-5|.|TRBD1|TRBV2
CASRIQGAVEETQYF
TGTGCCAGCAGGATACAGGGGGCCGTAGAAGAGACCCAGTACTTC